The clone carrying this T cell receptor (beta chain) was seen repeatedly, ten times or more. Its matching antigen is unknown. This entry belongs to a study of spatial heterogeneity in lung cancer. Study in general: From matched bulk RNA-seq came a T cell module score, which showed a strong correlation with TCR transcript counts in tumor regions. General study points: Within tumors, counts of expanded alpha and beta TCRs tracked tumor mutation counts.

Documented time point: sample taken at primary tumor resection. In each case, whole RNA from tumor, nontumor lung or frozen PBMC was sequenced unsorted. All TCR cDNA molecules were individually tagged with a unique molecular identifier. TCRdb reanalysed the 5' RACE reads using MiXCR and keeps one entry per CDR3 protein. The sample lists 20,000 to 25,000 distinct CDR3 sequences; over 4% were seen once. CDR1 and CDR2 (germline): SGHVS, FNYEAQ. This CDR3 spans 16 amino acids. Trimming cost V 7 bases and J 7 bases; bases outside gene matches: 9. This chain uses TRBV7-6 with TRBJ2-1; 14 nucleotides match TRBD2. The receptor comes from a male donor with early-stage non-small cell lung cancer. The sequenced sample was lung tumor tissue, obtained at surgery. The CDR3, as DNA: TGTGCCAGCACCAGACTAGCGGGGGGGCAGGAGAATGAGCAGTTCTTC. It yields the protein CASTRLAGGQENEQFF.